This T cell receptor (beta chain) was obtained from a study of T cell responses to AZD1222 COVID-19 vaccine. On this clone: Its cognate antigen is unknown.

General study results and limits: Epitopes outside B.1.351 and B.1.1.7 mutated regions reportedly drew nearly half of spike TCRs. White British people made up most donors, females outnumbered males, and clonal diversity was possibly underestimated.

The germline V gene encodes CDR1 SNHLY and CDR2 FYNNEI. V was pared by 0 bases and J by 4 bases, with 4 bases between. This CDR3 has 12 residues. Clones were read by immunoSEQ multiplex PCR, and TCRdb kept only the in-frame ones, dropping some. Here the sample spans about 100,000 clones, 80% to 90% being singletons. This TCR was recovered from an adult in good health. The chain combines TRBV2 with TRBJ2-7; D ambiguous. The material sequenced was peripheral blood, taken on day 0 of MenACWY control vaccination. CDR3 sequence reads: CASSEARYEQYF. The CDR3 DNA is TGTGCCAGCAGTGAAGCCAGATACGAGCAGTACTTC.